This entry lists 30 T cell receptor beta chains sequenced from one sample in a study of blood T cell repertoires in COVID-19. This table comes from immunoSEQ multiplex PCR, and its TCRdb copy is limited to in-frame clones, with some not included. The repertoire holds just over 300,000 clones, over 85% seen once, with 1.5% to 2% in the top ten. The material sequenced was peripheral blood. The receptors originated from a woman in her 30s with COVID-19, enrolled during active disease.

V and J are TRBV7-9 and TRBJ1-3; D gene ambiguous. The germline V and J ends were trimmed by 5 bases and 0 bases, with 5 bases remaining between them. The CDR3 spans 13 residues. The germline gives CDR1 SEHNR, CDR2 FQNEAQ (reference sequence). The CDR3 coding sequence is TGTGCCAGCAGCGACATCTCTGGAAACACCATATATTTT. This gives the protein CASSDISGNTIYF.

The gene calls are TRBV5-4 and TRBJ2-7; 8 bases agree with TRBD1. V shed 7 bases and J 5 bases; nucleotides not matched to a gene: 20. The CDR3 is 17 residues long. Per the germline V gene, CDR1 is SGHNT and CDR2 is YYREEE (reference sequence). The CDR3 protein is CASASPSPRTGINEQYF. CDR3 DNA sequence: TGTGCCAGCGCCTCCCCCTCCCCCAGGACAGGGATCAACGAGCAGTACTTC.

The chain recombines TRBV18 with TRBJ1-2, with 9 bases that match TRBD1. V shed 0 bases, J shed 13 bases, and the junction held 12 bases outside the gene matches. CDR3 size: 15 residues. Germline assignment: CDR1 KGHSH and CDR2 LQKENI. The CDR3, as DNA: TGTGCCAGCTCACCACCGGGAACAGGGGGCTCGTTTCCCACCTTC. Translated, it gives CASSPPGTGGSFPTF. Drawing the rest from reference TRBV18 and TRBJ1-2, the complete variable domain is NAGVMQNPRHLVRRRGQEARLRCSPMKGHSHVYWYRQLPEEGLKFMVYLQKENIIDESGMPKERFSAEFPKEGPSILRIQQVVRGDSAAYFCASSPPGTGGSFPTFGSGTRLTVV.

J is TRBJ1-3 and V is TRBV6-6, with D hard to call. Germline loops: CDR1 MNHNY, CDR2 SVGAGI (reference sequence). The CDR3 sequence is 13 residues long. Trimming stripped 7 bases from V and 4 bases from J, with 11 bases between. DNA for the CDR3: TGTGCCAGCACTACGGGTTTCGGAAACACCATATATTTT. This gives the protein CASTTGFGNTIYF.

Concerning this clone: This same CDR3 is encoded by further DNA sequences in the sample. V gene TRBV7-2 combines with J gene TRBJ2-5, with 7 bases matching TRBD1. Germline V lookup: CDR1 SGHTA, CDR2 FQGNSA. V lost 3 bases, J lost 2 bases, and 0 bases stayed unmatched. This CDR3 comprises 13 residues. This CDR3 reads CASSLGQQETQYF. The DNA for the CDR3 is TGTGCCAGCAGCTTGGGACAGCAAGAGACCCAGTACTTC.

The chain carries TRBV27 and TRBJ1-1; unclear D gene. This CDR3 is built from 16 residues. With 2 bases removed from V and 0 bases from J, the gap between germline ends came to 13 bases. The germline V gene has CDR1 MNHEY and CDR2 SMNVEV (reference sequence). CDR3 protein: CASSLAPDGMNTEAFF. The CDR3 DNA sequence: TGTGCCAGCAGTTTAGCCCCAGACGGGATGAACACTGAAGCTTTCTTT.

Comment on this clone: The sample contains more than one DNA sequence encoding this CDR3. J is TRBJ1-3 and V is TRBV28; D call uncertain. CDR3 length equals 14 residues. The germline V and J ends were trimmed by 3 bases and 0 bases, with 6 bases remaining between them. The V gene's germline CDR1 is MDHEN and CDR2 SYDVKM. Here the CDR3 DNA reads TGTGCCAGCAGTTTCCGGGGCTCTGGAAACACCATATATTTT. This sequence encodes CASSFRGSGNTIYF.

The chain joins TRBV2 to TRBJ2-1; 9 nucleotides line up with TRBD2. V trimming: 6 bases; J trimming: 6 bases; junction bases outside the gene matches: 6. The CDR3 extends over 14 amino acids. CDR1 and CDR2 (germline): SNHLY, FYNNEI. The CDR3 DNA reads TGTGCCAGCAGGCTTTTGCGGGGGGGCAATGAGCAGTTCTTC. Translation: CASRLLRGGNEQFF.

Points on this clone: Different DNA sequences within this sample yield the same CDR3. The gene calls are TRBV6-6 and TRBJ1-3; tentatively, D is TRBD1 (5 bases). The ends were cut back, 0 bases at V and 4 bases at J, with 10 bases in the middle. The CDR3 is made up of 15 amino acids. Per the germline V gene, CDR1 is MNHNY and CDR2 is SVGAGI (reference sequence). CDR3 in DNA: TGTGCCAGCAGTTACTCAGCGGGGCCGGGAAACACCATATATTTT. It is translated as CASSYSAGPGNTIYF.

The chain is built from TRBV9 and TRBJ1-2, with D possibly being TRBD1 (6 bases). V lost 3 bases to trimming and J lost 4 bases, with 22 bases between them. CDR1 and CDR2 from the germline V gene are SGDLS and YYNGEE. The CDR3 spans 17 residues. Written as DNA, the CDR3 is TGTGCCAGCAGCGGGACAGCCGAGGGAGCCCCGGGCTATGGCTACACCTTC. Protein: CASSGTAEGAPGYGYTF. Supplemented by reference TRBV9 and TRBJ1-2, the full variable domain reads DSGVTQTPKHLITATGQRVTLRCSPRSGDLSVYWYQQSLDQGLQFLIQYYNGEERAKGNILERFSAQQFPDLHSELNLSSLELGDSALYFCASSGTAEGAPGYGYTFGSGTRLTVV.

The rearrangement uses TRBV3-1 (or the pseudogene TRBV3-2) and TRBJ2-2, with a weak D call TRBD2 (5 bases). The CDR3 contains 16 residues. Between the trimmed V and J ends, which lost 1 base and 1 base, there was a span of 10 bases. Germline V gene data show CDR1 as LGHDT and CDR2 as YNNKEL (reference sequence). CDR3 in amino acids: CASSQGIGGNTGELFF. The CDR3 DNA sequence: TGTGCCAGCAGCCAAGGTATAGGAGGGAACACCGGGGAGCTGTTTTTT.

The V call is TRBV11-1, the J call TRBJ2-5; perhaps TRBD1 as D (6 bases). Trimming cost V 6 bases and J 1 base, with 12 bases left between them. Per germline, CDR1 SGHAT and CDR2 FQDESV (reference sequence). CDR3 length: 14 amino acids. The CDR3 nucleotides are TGTGCCAGCAGTTTGGGACATCTCCAAGAGACCCAGTACTTC. Amino acids: CASSLGHLQETQYF.

The chain carries TRBV6-5 and TRBJ1-5; 8 bases agree with TRBD1. Looked up from germline, CDR1 is MNHEY and CDR2 is SVGAGI. The J segment lost 7 bases and the V segment lost 6 bases, leaving 11 bases of the junction unmatched. This CDR3 is 15 amino acids long. CDR3 in DNA: TGTGCCAGCAGACCCGACAGGGGACCGGTCCAGCCCCAGCATTTT. This translates into CASRPDRGPVQPQHF.

The J gene is TRBJ2-7, the V gene TRBV5-5; perhaps TRBD2 as D (6 bases). CDR3 size: 13 residues. Between the trimmed V and J ends, which lost 4 bases and 2 bases, there was a span of 10 bases. Germline loops: CDR1 SGHKS, CDR2 YYEKEE (reference sequence). This CDR3 is CASSPGEAYEQYF. The DNA for the CDR3 is TGTGCCAGCAGCCCCGGGGAGGCCTACGAGCAGTACTTC. The full variable domain, with the rest looked up from reference TRBV5-5 and TRBJ2-7, is DAGVTQSPTHLIKTRGQQVTLRCSPISGHKSVSWYQQVLGQGPQFIFQYYEKEERGRGNFPDRFSARQFPNYSSELNVNALLLGDSALYLCASSPGEAYEQYFGPGTRLTVT.

The chain recombines TRBV19 with TRBJ2-4; tentative D call: TRBD2 (6 bases). V dropped 3 bases and J dropped 8 bases, with 11 bases sitting between them. CDR1 and CDR2 (germline): LNHDA, SQIVND (reference sequence). The CDR3 sequence is 13 residues long. As DNA, the CDR3 is TGTGCCAGTAGTATTGTGGGGGGTGACATTCAGTACTTC. The encoded protein is CASSIVGGDIQYF.

The chain employs TRBV2 and TRBJ1-6; no reliable D call. V lost 1 base, J lost 14 bases, and 6 bases lay in between. CDR1 and CDR2 from the germline V gene are SNHLY and FYNNEI. The CDR3 extends over 11 amino acids. This chain's CDR3 is CASSEGYTLHF. Here the CDR3 DNA reads TGTGCCAGCAGTGAAGGTTACACCCTCCACTTT.

The rearrangement joins TRBV5-1 to TRBJ1-1, with D hard to call. V was shortened by 4 bases and J by 0 bases, with 10 bases between the two germline ends. CDR1 and CDR2 from the germline V gene are SGHRS and YFSETQ. The length of the CDR3 is 14 residues. The CDR3 nucleotides are TGCGCCAGCAGCGTTTCGGGGATGAACACTGAAGCTTTCTTT. Protein product: CASSVSGMNTEAFF.

The rearrangement uses TRBV19 and TRBJ1-2; D is undetermined. V was pared by 2 bases and J by 0 bases, with 13 bases between. The CDR3 spans 16 residues. Germline V gene lookup returns CDR1 LNHDA and CDR2 SQIVND (reference sequence). The CDR3 nucleotides are TGTGCCAGTAGTATAACATTTTCGGGAGCTAACTATGGCTACACCTTC. Amino acids: CASSITFSGANYGYTF.

The chain recombines TRBV29-1 with TRBJ1-5, with D tentatively TRBD1 (5 bases). This CDR3 has 14 residues. V gave up 4 bases and J gave up 3 bases, with 13 bases separating them. Germline V CDR1 and CDR2: SQVTM, ANQGSEA. The CDR3, as DNA: TGCAGCGTTGCAATGGGGGGATCCAATCAGCCCCAGCATTTT. Its translation is CSVAMGGSNQPQHF.

The CDR3 DNA follows: TGTGCCACCAGAGGGGATCGCACTGAAGCTTTCTTT. It is translated as CATRGDRTEAFF. V is TRBV24-1 and J is TRBJ1-1, with a possible D match to TRBD1 (5 bases). CDR3 length equals 12 residues. V was clipped by 7 bases and J by 4 bases, with 9 bases between them. Looked up from germline, CDR1 is KGHDR and CDR2 is SFDVKD.

V usage is TRBV5-6 and J usage is TRBJ2-3; D not certain. Germline V gives CDR1 SGHDT, CDR2 YYEEEE. The CDR3 runs to 16 residues. V gave up 4 bases and J gave up 5 bases, with 20 bases separating them. The CDR3 DNA is TGTGCCAGCAGCCCCGGCGGAAGCAGACCACGAGATACGCAGTATTTT. Its protein product is CASSPGGSRPRDTQYF.

V gene TRBV10-3 combines with J gene TRBJ1-2, with 9 positions matching TRBD1. The V gene end was trimmed by 8 bases and the J gene end by 7 bases; junction bases not matched to a gene: 8. Per the germline V gene, CDR1 is ENHRY and CDR2 is SYGVKD. There are 13 residues in the CDR3. The CDR3 DNA sequence: TGTGCCATCCGGGACAGGGAATTGGTTGGCTACACCTTC. Translated, it gives CAIRDRELVGYTF.

As concerns this clone: Other nucleotide sequences in the sample specify the same CDR3. This chain joins TRBV10-3 and TRBJ1-1, with TRBD1 matching over 7 bases. The CDR3 has 13 amino acids. Trimming at V came to 3 bases and at J to 4 bases, leaving 2 bases not matched to a gene. Germline loops: CDR1 ENHRY, CDR2 SYGVKD. The CDR3, as DNA: TGTGCCATCAGTGACCAGGGGGGCACTGAAGCTTTCTTT. It yields the protein CAISDQGGTEAFF.

The chain couples TRBV19 to TRBJ2-1; TRBD2 agrees at 8 bases. V lost 5 bases and J lost 2; bases outside the gene matches: 5. CDR3 length: 15 amino acids. In germline, CDR1 is LNHDA, CDR2 SQIVND (reference sequence). The CDR3 spells CASSPIAGPYNEQFF. CDR3 nucleotide sequence: TGTGCCAGTAGTCCCATAGCGGGACCCTACAATGAGCAGTTCTTC.

This CDR3 reads CASSYSRQGKLFF. In DNA, the CDR3 is TGTGCCAGCAGTTACTCGAGACAGGGCAAACTGTTTTTT. The rearrangement joins TRBV6-5 to TRBJ1-4, with 7 bases lining up with TRBD1. V lost 0 bases to trimming and J lost 11 bases; unmatched junction nucleotides: 3. Germline CDR1 MNHEY, CDR2 SVGAGI. CDR3 length: 13 amino acids.

The chain uses TRBV11-2 and TRBJ1-3; D ambiguous. Germline V gives CDR1 SGHAT, CDR2 FQNNGV. With 2 bases removed from V and 4 bases from J, the gap between germline ends came to 12 bases. There are 15 residues in the CDR3. The CDR3 nucleotides are TGTGCCAGCAGCTTACTACGGTATGAGGGAAACACCATATATTTT. This encodes CASSLLRYEGNTIYF.

This rearrangement joins TRBV30 to TRBJ1-6; 7 bases match TRBD1. V was pared by 3 bases and J by 7 bases, with 9 bases of the junction left unmatched. The CDR3 has 15 amino acids. Germline V lookup: CDR1 GTSNPN, CDR2 SVGIG (reference sequence). The CDR3 DNA follows: TGTGCCTGGAGAGCACCCGGCAGGGGGAATTCACCCCTCCACTTT. Its protein product is CAWRAPGRGNSPLHF.

In this sample, this clone turned up a few times. The gene calls are TRBV11-1 and TRBJ1-2; perhaps TRBD1 as D (6 bases). CDR1 and CDR2 from the germline V gene are SGHAT and FQDESV (reference sequence). The CDR3 consists of 13 residues. Trimming stripped 5 bases from V and 8 bases from J, with 15 bases between. The CDR3 coding sequence is TGTGCCAGCAGCGCGCCGGGACACGGGGGCTACACCTTC. Protein: CASSAPGHGGYTF.

V and J are TRBV7-2 and TRBJ2-2, with a tentative D call TRBD1 (8 bases). Deletions cut 4 bases from V and 6 bases from J, with 15 bases between. The CDR3 consists of 15 residues. From germline, CDR1 is SGHTA and CDR2 FQGNSA. The DNA of the CDR3 is TGTGCCAGCAGCTATAGGACAGGGAGGGCCGGGGAGCTGTTTTTT. Its protein is CASSYRTGRAGELFF.

This clone appeared a single time. The gene calls are TRBV19 and TRBJ1-6; D gene unclear. The CDR3 spans 15 residues. Per the germline V gene, CDR1 is LNHDA and CDR2 is SQIVND (reference sequence). Trimming left V 3 bases short and J 0 bases short, with 6 bases between. CDR3 in DNA: TGTGCCAGTAGTATTAGATACTCCTATAATTCACCCCTCCACTTT. Translation: CASSIRYSYNSPLHF.